This T cell receptor beta chain was identified during a study of cytomegalovirus exposure and HLA in healthy donors. It was healthy bone marrow donors who served as donors. The germline V gene has CDR1 MNHNS and CDR2 SASEGT. The V end was cut by 3 bases, the J end by 5 bases, with 10 bases between. The CDR3 spans 13 residues. Worth noting for this clone: Its antigen is unknown.

General observations from the study: Researchers reported from a later analysis that most CMV-associated TCR beta chains appeared HLA-restricted. The authors later linked a missense DCLRE1C variant to TCR beta V- and J-gene trimming. The records held CMV serostatus as the only immune exposure information.

Use of 60 Vbeta and 13 Jbeta primers characterized the PCR. The data were produced by immunoSEQ multiplex PCR, yet TCRdb's version contains in-frame clones alone and is incomplete. This sample has roughly 99,000 clones; around four fifths occur once, and the top ten carry roughly 8.2%. The rearrangement uses TRBV6-1 and TRBJ1-2; D not certain. The source of this sequence is a young man in good health and CMV-seronegative. Sequencing used PBMCs. The CDR3 loop reads CASSDGEWYGYTF. DNA for the CDR3: TGTGCCAGCAGTGACGGGGAGTGGTATGGCTACACCTTC.